This T cell receptor beta chain was found in a study of T cell responses to AZD1222 COVID-19 vaccine. The study's findings and limits: Among AZD1222 vaccinees, only six or seven were seropositive at baseline.

Trimming took 1 base from V and 4 from J; bases not matched to a gene: 5. CDR3 length: 16 amino acids. Germline V gives CDR1 SGHRS, CDR2 YFSETQ. Sequencing was performed with immunoSEQ multiplex PCR; in TCRdb, only in-frame clones are kept and a portion is missing. In the table there are approximately 200,000 clones, more than 85% of which are singletons. On this clone: Antigen specificity is unknown.

The receptor's source is an adult who received the AZD1222 COVID-19 vaccine. This chain links TRBV5-1 with TRBJ2-2; 9 bases match TRBD2. The material was peripheral blood, obtained 28 days after the second AZD1222 dose. The DNA for the CDR3 is TGCGCCAGCAGCTTGTGGGTAGCGGGAGCCACCGGGGAGCTGTTTTTT. Translating it yields CASSLWVAGATGELFF.